This TCR beta chain was recorded in a study of cytomegalovirus exposure and HLA in healthy donors. General study points: Many donors shared some public TCRs, even though most TCR sequences were rare. It was assumed in the presence/absence analyses that sequencing depth was roughly uniform across donors.

The study ran its PCR with 60 Vbeta and 13 Jbeta primers. Produced via immunoSEQ multiplex PCR; TCRdb's table is partial and in-frame only. The table shows more than 140,000 clones, with roughly 80% occurring only once. Note on this clone: Its target is not known.

The sample taken for sequencing was PBMCs. The origin of this receptor is a man aged 35 to 55 in good health and CMV-seronegative.

This chain's CDR3 is CASSPQGPGTEAFF. CDR3 in DNA: TGTGCCAGCAGCCCCCAGGGGCCAGGGACTGAAGCTTTCTTT. The chain uses TRBV27 and TRBJ1-1, with D maybe TRBD1 (6 bases). Trimming pared 6 bases from V and 5 bases from J, leaving 16 bases between. Germline V gene data show CDR1 as MNHEY and CDR2 as SMNVEV (reference sequence). This CDR3 spans 14 amino acids.